The subject of this entry is one T cell receptor beta chain. The assay was immunoSEQ multiplex PCR, and TCRdb's table has in-frame clones only and misses some. This table holds tens of thousands of clones, 91% found once. The data were obtained in a study of T cell changes during pregnancy in multiple sclerosis. There are 13 residues in the CDR3. V was pared by 1 base and J by 8 bases, with 11 bases between. Looked up from germline, CDR1 is MNHNS and CDR2 is SASEGT. This rearrangement joins TRBV6-1 to TRBJ1-1; no clear D. This clonotype was obtained from a female donor with multiple sclerosis, enrolled in a pregnancy study. This specimen consisted of CD8+ T cells from peripheral blood mononuclear cells, obtained in the second trimester of pregnancy. The CDR3 region has the DNA TGTGCCAGCAGTGAAGAAATCCATGTGGAAGCTTTCTTT. The encoded protein is CASSEEIHVEAFF.